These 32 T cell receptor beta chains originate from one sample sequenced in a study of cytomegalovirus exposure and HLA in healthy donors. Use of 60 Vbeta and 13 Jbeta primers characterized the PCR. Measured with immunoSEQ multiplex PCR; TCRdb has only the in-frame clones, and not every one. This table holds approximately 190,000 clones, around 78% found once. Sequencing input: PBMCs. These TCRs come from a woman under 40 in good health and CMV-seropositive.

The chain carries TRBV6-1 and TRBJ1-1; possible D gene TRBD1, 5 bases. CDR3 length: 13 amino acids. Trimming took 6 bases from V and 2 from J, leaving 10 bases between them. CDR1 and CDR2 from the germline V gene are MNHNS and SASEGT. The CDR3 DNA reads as TGTGCCAGCAGGCGGGACTCCAACACTGAAGCTTTCTTT. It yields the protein CASRRDSNTEAFF.

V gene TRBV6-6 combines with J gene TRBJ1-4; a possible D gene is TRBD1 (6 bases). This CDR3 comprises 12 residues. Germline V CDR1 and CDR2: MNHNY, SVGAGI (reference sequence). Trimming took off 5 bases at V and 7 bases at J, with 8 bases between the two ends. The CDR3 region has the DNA TGTGCCAGCAGTATACAGGGTGAAAAACTGTTTTTT. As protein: CASSIQGEKLFF.

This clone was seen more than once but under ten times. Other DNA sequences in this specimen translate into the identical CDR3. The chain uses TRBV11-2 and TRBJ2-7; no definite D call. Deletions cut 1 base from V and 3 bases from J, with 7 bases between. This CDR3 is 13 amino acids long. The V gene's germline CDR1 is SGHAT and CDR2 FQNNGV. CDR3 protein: CASSLVQDYEQYF. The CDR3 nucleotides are TGTGCCAGCAGCTTAGTTCAGGACTACGAGCAGTACTTC.

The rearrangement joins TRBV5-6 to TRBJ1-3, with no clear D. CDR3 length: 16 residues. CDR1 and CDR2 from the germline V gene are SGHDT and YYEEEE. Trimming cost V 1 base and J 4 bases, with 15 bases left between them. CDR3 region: CASSLSAGIGGNTIYF. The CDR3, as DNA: TGTGCCAGCAGCTTGAGCGCTGGTATCGGGGGAAACACCATATATTTT.

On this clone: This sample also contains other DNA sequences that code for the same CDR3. The CDR3 reads CASSLDGDRGEKLFF. CDR3 sequence (DNA): TGTGCCAGCAGCTTGGATGGGGACAGGGGAGAAAAACTGTTTTTT. The chain carries TRBV5-5 and TRBJ1-4; 10 positions match TRBD1. CDR1 and CDR2 from the germline V gene are SGHKS and YYEKEE (reference sequence). The CDR3 contains 15 residues. The trim removed 0 bases at V and 8 bases at J, leaving 4 bases unmatched.

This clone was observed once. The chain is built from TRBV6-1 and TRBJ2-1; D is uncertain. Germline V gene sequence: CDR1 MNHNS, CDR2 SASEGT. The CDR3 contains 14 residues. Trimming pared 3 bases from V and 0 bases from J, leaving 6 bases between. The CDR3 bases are TGTGCCAGCAGTGAGGTAGACTCCTACAATGAGCAGTTCTTC. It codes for CASSEVDSYNEQFF.

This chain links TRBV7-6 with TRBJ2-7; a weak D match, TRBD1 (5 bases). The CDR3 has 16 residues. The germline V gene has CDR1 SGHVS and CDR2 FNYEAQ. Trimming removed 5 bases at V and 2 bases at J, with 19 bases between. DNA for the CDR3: TGTGCCAGCAGCGCGGTAACAGGCCCTCACCCCTACGAGCAGTACTTC. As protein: CASSAVTGPHPYEQYF.

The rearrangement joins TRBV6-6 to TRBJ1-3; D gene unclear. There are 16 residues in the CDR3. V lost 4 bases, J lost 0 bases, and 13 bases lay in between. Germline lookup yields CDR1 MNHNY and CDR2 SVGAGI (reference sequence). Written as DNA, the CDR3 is TGTGCCAGCAGTTTACTTAGCCCATCCTCTGGAAACACCATATATTTT. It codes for CASSLLSPSSGNTIYF.

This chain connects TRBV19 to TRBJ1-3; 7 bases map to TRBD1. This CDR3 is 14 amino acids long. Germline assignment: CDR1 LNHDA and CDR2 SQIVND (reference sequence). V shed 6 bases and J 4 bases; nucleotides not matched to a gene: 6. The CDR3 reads CASRLRQGGNTIYF. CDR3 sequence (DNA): TGTGCCAGTAGACTCAGACAGGGAGGAAACACCATATATTTT.

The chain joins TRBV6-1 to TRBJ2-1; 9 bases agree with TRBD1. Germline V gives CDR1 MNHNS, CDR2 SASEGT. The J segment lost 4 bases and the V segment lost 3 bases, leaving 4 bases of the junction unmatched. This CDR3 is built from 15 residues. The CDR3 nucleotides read TGTGCCAGCAGTGATTGGGACAGGGAATACAATGAGCAGTTCTTC. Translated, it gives CASSDWDREYNEQFF.

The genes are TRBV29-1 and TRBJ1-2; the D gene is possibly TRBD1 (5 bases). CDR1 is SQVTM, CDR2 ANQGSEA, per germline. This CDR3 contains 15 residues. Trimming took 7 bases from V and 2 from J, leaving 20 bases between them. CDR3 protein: CSGFTTAISNYGYTF. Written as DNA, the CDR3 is TGCAGCGGTTTCACGACAGCTATCTCCAACTATGGCTACACCTTC.

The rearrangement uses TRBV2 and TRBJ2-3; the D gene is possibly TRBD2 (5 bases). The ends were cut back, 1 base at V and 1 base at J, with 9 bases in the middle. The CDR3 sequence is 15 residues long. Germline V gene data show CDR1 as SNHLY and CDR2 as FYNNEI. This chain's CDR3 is CASSEVAGGTDTQYF. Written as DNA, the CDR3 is TGTGCCAGCAGTGAAGTGGCGGGCGGCACAGATACGCAGTATTTT.

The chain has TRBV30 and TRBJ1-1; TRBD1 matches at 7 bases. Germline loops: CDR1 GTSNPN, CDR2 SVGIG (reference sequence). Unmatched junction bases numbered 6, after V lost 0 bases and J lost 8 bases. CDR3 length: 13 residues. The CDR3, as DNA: TGTGCCTGGAGTGTAGTACAGGGGAGCGAAGCTTTCTTT. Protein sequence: CAWSVVQGSEAFF. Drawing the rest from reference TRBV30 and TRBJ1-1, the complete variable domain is SQTIHQWPATLVQPVGSPLSLECTVEGTSNPNLYWYRQAAGRGLQLLFYSVGIGQISSEVPQNLSASRPQDRQFILSSKKLLLSDSGFYLCAWSVVQGSEAFFGQGTRLTVV.

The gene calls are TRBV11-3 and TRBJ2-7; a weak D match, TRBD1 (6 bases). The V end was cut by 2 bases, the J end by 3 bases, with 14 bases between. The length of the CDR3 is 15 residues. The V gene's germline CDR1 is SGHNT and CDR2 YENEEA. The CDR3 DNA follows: TGTGCCAGCAGCTTAAAGGGGGAGAGATGCTACGAGCAGTACTTC. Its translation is CASSLKGERCYEQYF.

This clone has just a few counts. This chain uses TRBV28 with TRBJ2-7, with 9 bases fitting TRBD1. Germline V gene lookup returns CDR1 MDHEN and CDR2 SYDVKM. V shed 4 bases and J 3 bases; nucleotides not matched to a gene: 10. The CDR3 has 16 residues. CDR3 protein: CASSSRDRAFYYEQYF. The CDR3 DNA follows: TGTGCCAGCAGTTCCCGGGACAGGGCCTTTTACTACGAGCAGTACTTC.

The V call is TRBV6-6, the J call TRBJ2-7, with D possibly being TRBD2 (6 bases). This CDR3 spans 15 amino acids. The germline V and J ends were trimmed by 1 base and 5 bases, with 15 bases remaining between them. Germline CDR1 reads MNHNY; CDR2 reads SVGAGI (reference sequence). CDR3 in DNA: TGTGCCAGCAGTTACTATACCCGGGACTCGAACGAGCAGTACTTC. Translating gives CASSYYTRDSNEQYF.

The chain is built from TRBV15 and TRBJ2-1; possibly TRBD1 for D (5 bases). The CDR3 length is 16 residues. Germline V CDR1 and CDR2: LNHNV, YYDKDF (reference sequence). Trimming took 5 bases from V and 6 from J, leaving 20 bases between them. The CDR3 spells CATSLGAWQGSNEQFF. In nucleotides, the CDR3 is TGTGCCACCAGCTTGGGCGCGTGGCAGGGCAGCAATGAGCAGTTCTTC.

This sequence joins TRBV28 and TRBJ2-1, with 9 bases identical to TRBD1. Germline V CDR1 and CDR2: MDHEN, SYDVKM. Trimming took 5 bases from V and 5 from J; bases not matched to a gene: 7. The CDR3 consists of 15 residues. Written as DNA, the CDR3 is TGTGCCAGCAGTGCCGGGACAGGGTGGGACAATGAGCAGTTCTTC. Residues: CASSAGTGWDNEQFF.

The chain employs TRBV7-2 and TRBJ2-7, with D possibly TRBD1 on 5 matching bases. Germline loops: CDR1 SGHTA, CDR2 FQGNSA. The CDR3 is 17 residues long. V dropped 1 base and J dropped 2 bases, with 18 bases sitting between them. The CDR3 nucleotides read TGTGCCAGCAGCTTAGATATTTTTGGGGCTCAAACCTACGAGCAGTACTTC. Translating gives CASSLDIFGAQTYEQYF.

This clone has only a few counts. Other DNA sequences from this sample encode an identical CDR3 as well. CDR3 sequence (DNA): TGTGCCAGCAGCTTGGGACAGGGCAGTGAAAAACTGTTTTTT. Protein sequence: CASSLGQGSEKLFF. J is TRBJ1-4 and V is TRBV5-8; TRBD1 agrees at 7 bases. The CDR3 runs to 14 residues. The junction had 3 bases not matched to a gene; V was cut back by 0 bases and J by 7 bases. Germline V gene data show CDR1 as SGHTS and CDR2 as YDEGEE.

The CDR3 DNA is TGTGCCAGCAGCTTAGACAGAACCGGGGAGCTGTTTTTT. This encodes CASSLDRTGELFF. V is TRBV7-9 and J is TRBJ2-2; D remains unclear. Trimming left V 1 base short and J 5 bases short, with 5 bases between. The CDR3 has 13 amino acids. From germline, CDR1 is SEHNR and CDR2 FQNEAQ (reference sequence).

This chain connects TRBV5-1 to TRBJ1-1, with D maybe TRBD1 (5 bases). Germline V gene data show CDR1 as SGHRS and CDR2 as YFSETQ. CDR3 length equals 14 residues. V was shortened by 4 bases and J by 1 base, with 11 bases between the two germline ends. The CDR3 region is CASSPAQGNTEAFF. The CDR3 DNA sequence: TGCGCCAGCAGCCCGGCGCAGGGGAACACTGAAGCTTTCTTT. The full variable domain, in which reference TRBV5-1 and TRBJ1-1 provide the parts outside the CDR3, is KAGVTQTPRYLIKTRGQQVTLSCSPISGHRSVSWYQQTPGQGLQFLFEYFSETQRNKGNFPGRFSGRQFSNSRSEMNVSTLELGDSALYLCASSPAQGNTEAFFGQGTRLTVV.

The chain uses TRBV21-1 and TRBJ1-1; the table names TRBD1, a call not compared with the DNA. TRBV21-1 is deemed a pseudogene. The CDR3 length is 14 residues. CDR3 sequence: CASSTSRQNTEAFF. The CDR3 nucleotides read TGTGCCAGCAGCACGAGCAGACAGAACACTGAAGCTTTCTTT.

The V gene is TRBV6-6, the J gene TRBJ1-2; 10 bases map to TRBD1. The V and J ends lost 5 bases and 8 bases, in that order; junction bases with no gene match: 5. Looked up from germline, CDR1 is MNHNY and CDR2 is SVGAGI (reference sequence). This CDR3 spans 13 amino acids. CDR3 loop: CASSRGTGEGYTF. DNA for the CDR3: TGTGCCAGCAGTCGCGGGACAGGGGAAGGCTACACCTTC.

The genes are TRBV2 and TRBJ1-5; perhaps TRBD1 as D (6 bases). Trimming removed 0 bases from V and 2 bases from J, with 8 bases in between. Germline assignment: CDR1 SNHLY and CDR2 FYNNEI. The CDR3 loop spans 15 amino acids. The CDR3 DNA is TGTGCCAGCAGTGAAGCGACAGGAGGCAATCAGCCCCAGCATTTT. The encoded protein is CASSEATGGNQPQHF.

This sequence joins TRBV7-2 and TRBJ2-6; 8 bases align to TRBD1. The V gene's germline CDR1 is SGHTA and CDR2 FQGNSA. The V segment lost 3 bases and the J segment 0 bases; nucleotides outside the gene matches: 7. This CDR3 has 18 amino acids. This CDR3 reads CASSLKGQASSGANVLTF. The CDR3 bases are TGTGCCAGCAGCTTGAAGGGACAGGCCTCCTCTGGGGCCAACGTCCTGACTTTC.

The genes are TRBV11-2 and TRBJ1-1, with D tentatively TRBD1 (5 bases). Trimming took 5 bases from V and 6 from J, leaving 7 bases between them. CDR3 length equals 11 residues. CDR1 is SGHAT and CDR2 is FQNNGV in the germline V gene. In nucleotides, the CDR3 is TGTGCCAGCAGCCAAGGGGCTGAAGCTTTCTTT. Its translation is CASSQGAEAFF.

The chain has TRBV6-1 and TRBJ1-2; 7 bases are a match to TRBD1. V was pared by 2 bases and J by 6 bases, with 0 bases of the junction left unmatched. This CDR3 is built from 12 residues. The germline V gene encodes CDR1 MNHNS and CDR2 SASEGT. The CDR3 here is CASSEQGDGYTF. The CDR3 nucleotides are TGTGCCAGCAGTGAACAGGGGGATGGCTACACCTTC.

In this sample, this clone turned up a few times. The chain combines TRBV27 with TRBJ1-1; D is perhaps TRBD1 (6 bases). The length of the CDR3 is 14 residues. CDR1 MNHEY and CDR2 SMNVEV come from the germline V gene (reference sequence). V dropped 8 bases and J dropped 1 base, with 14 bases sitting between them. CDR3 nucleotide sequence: TGTGCCAGCGTATCAGCACAGGGGAACACTGAAGCTTTCTTT. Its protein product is CASVSAQGNTEAFF.

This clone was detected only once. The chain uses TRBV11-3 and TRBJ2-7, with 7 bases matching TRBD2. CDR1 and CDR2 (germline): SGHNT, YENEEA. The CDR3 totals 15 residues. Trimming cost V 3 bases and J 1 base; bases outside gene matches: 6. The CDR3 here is CASSLGGSASYEQYF. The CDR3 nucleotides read TGTGCCAGCAGCTTGGGAGGGAGCGCTTCCTACGAGCAGTACTTC. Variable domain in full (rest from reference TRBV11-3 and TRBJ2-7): EAGVVQSPRYKIIEKKQPVAFWCNPISGHNTLYWYLQNLGQGPELLIRYENEEAVDDSQLPKDRFSAERLKGVDSTLKIQPAELGDSAVYLCASSLGGSASYEQYFGPGTRLTVT.

The CDR3: CASAGVRDNEQFF. The DNA of the CDR3 is TGTGCCAGCGCGGGGGTTCGGGACAATGAGCAGTTCTTC. The chain joins TRBV19 to TRBJ2-1; TRBD2 matches 7 bases. V shed 9 bases, J shed 5 bases, and the junction held 7 bases outside the gene matches. This CDR3 comprises 13 residues. In germline, CDR1 is LNHDA, CDR2 SQIVND (reference sequence).

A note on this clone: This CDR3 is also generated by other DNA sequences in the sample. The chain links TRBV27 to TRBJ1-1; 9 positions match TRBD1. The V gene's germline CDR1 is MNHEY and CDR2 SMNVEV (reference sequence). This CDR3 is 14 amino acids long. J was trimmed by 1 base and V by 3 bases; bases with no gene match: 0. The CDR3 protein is CASSLTGGNTEAFF. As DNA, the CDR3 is TGTGCCAGCAGTTTGACAGGGGGGAACACTGAAGCTTTCTTT.